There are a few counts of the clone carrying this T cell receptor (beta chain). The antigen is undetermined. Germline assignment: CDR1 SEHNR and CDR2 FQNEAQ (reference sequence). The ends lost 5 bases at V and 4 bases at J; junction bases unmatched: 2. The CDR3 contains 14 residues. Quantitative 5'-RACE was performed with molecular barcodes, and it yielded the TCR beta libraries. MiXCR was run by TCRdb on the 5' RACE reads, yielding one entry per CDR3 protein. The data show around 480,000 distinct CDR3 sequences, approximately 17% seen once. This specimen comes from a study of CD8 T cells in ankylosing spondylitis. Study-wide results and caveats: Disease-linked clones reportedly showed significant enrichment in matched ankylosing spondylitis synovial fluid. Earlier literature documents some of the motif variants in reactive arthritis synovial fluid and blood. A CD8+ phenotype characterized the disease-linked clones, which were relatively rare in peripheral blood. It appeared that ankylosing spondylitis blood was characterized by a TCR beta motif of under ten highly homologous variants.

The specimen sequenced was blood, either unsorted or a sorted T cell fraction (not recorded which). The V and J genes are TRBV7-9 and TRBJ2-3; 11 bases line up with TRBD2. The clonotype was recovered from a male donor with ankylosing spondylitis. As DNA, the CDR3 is TGTGCCAGCAGCATTAGCGGGGGGGCAGATACGCAGTATTTT. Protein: CASSISGGADTQYF. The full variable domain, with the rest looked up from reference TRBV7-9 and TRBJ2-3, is DTGVSQNPRHKITKRGQNVTFRCDPISEHNRLYWYRQTLGQGPEFLTYFQNEAQLEKSRLLSDRFSAERPKGSFSTLEIQRTEQGDSAMYLCASSISGGADTQYFGPGTRLTVL.